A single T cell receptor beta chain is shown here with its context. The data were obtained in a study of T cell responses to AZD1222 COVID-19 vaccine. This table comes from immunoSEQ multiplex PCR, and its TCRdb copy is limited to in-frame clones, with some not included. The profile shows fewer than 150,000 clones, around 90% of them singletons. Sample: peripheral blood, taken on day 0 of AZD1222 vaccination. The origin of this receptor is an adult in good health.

The CDR3 here is CSVSGTDRYGYTF. CDR3 coding DNA: TGCAGCGTCTCTGGGACGGACCGTTATGGCTACACCTTC. This rearrangement joins TRBV29-1 to TRBJ1-2, with D possibly being TRBD1 (5 bases). The CDR3 runs to 13 residues. Germline V gene sequence: CDR1 SQVTM, CDR2 ANQGSEA. Trimming shortened V by 6 bases and J by 5 bases, and 16 bases separated the two germline ends.